These 32 T cell receptor beta chains were all obtained from the same sample, sequenced in a study of vaccination effects on CD4 cells after COVID-19. The method was immunoSEQ multiplex PCR; TCRdb's version includes in-frame clones alone and lacks a portion of them. The data show roughly 67,000 clones, with roughly 79% seen just once and roughly a tenth held by the top ten. The ViraFEST assay expanded antigen-specific CD4+ T cells with viral peptide pools before sequencing. Subsequent to approximately 9 days of culture, CD4+ T cells were isolated. Having tested negative for nucleocapsid antibodies, the vaccine recipients showed no prior SARS-CoV-2 infection. The antigens for these receptors are not known. Here the sequenced sample was CD4+ T cells from PBMCs cultured with SARS-CoV-2 spike peptides, taken before COVID-19 vaccination. These receptors were obtained from a human donor who received a COVID-19 vaccine.

This chain links TRBV30 with TRBJ1-6; tentative D call: TRBD1 (5 bases). Germline CDR1 and CDR2: GTSNPN and SVGIG (reference sequence). The CDR3 is 14 residues long. Trimming cost V 0 bases and J 10 bases, with 13 bases left between them. CDR3: CAWSVPGQGSPLHF. CDR3 sequence (DNA): TGTGCCTGGAGTGTCCCGGGGCAAGGATCACCCCTCCACTTT.

This clone was detected only once. The V call is TRBV6-2 or TRBV6-3, the J call TRBJ2-5, with D uncertain. The CDR3 has 12 amino acids. The germline V gene encodes CDR1 MNHEY and CDR2 SVGEGT. V shed 1 base and J shed 5 bases, with 5 bases lying between them. CDR3 coding DNA: TGTGCCAGCAGTTACTGGCGGGAGACCCAGTACTTC. Translated: CASSYWRETQYF.

V gene TRBV2 combines with J gene TRBJ2-1, with TRBD2 matching 10 bases. This CDR3 has 15 residues. The junction had 7 bases not matched to a gene; V was cut back by 6 bases and J by 5 bases. The germline CDR1 and CDR2 sequences are SNHLY and FYNNEI. The CDR3 nucleotides are TGTGCCAGCAGAAAACTAGCGGGGCTGAACAATGAGCAGTTCTTC. It yields the protein CASRKLAGLNNEQFF.

The count of this clone is one. This rearrangement joins TRBV5-1 to TRBJ2-5; possible D gene TRBD2, 6 bases. V was shortened by 0 bases and J by 2 bases, with 17 bases between the two germline ends. CDR1 is SGHRS and CDR2 is YFSETQ in the germline V gene. The length of the CDR3 is 17 residues. For the CDR3, the DNA is TGCGCCAGCAGCTTGGGACATTCGAGACTAGTACAAGAGACCCAGTACTTC. This sequence encodes CASSLGHSRLVQETQYF.

This chain links TRBV19 with TRBJ1-1, with 8 bases identical to TRBD1. The CDR3 totals 14 residues. The germline CDR1 and CDR2 sequences are LNHDA and SQIVND (reference sequence). With V trimmed by 6 bases and J by 1 base, 4 bases remained unmatched. CDR3 sequence reads: CASSRGQANTEAFF. The CDR3, as DNA: TGTGCCAGTAGCCGGGGACAGGCGAACACTGAAGCTTTCTTT.

The table lists this clone with a count of one. This chain joins TRBV7-3 and TRBJ2-6, with 9 nucleotides matching TRBD2. Germline CDR1 and CDR2: SGHTA and FQGTGA. The CDR3 covers 17 residues. Trimming cost V 6 bases and J 2 bases; bases outside gene matches: 8. The CDR3 here is CASRFPAGGTGANVLTF. The CDR3 DNA reads TGTGCCAGCAGGTTTCCGGCGGGGGGGACTGGGGCCAACGTCCTGACTTTC.

The chain couples TRBV10-3 to TRBJ1-1; 10 bases match TRBD1. Germline V CDR1 and CDR2: ENHRY, SYGVKD. With 6 bases clipped from V and 7 bases from J, the junction kept 8 bases outside the gene matches. This CDR3 contains 14 residues. CDR3 sequence (DNA): TGTGCCATCAGCCGACAGGGGGCGGTGAATGAAGCTTTCTTT. Amino acids: CAISRQGAVNEAFF.

In DNA, the CDR3 is TGTGCCTGGAGTGCTAGACGGGGTTTTACTGAAGCTTTCTTT. It encodes CAWSARRGFTEAFF. The genes are TRBV30 and TRBJ1-1; no reliable D call. The germline V gene encodes CDR1 GTSNPN and CDR2 SVGIG (reference sequence). The V end was cut by 1 base, the J end by 5 bases, with 14 bases between. CDR3 length: 14 amino acids. The variable domain in full, with the rest retrieved from reference TRBV30 and TRBJ1-1, is SQTIHQWPATLVQPVGSPLSLECTVEGTSNPNLYWYRQAAGRGLQLLFYSVGIGQISSEVPQNLSASRPQDRQFILSSKKLLLSDSGFYLCAWSARRGFTEAFFGQGTRLTVV.

There are a few counts of this clone. The chain carries TRBV24-1 and TRBJ1-2; D gene uncertain. The germline V gene has CDR1 KGHDR and CDR2 SFDVKD. Trimming left V 4 bases short and J 5 bases short, with 7 bases between. The CDR3 totals 12 residues. CDR3 region: CATSESGYGYTF. For the CDR3, the DNA is TGTGCCACCAGTGAATCCGGATATGGCTACACCTTC.

The gene calls are TRBV25-1 and TRBJ2-2; maybe TRBD2 (5 bases). Germline V gives CDR1 MGHDK, CDR2 SYGVNS. This CDR3 contains 15 residues. Trimming stripped 2 bases from V and 0 bases from J, with 7 bases between. The CDR3 protein is CASSETRANTGELFF. CDR3 in DNA: TGTGCCAGCAGTGAAACTAGGGCGAACACCGGGGAGCTGTTTTTT. Full variable domain (rest looked up from reference TRBV25-1 and TRBJ2-2): EADIYQTPRYLVIGTGKKITLECSQTMGHDKMYWYQQDPGMELHLIHYSYGVNSTEKGDLSSESTVSRIRTEHFPLTLESARPSHTSQYLCASSETRANTGELFFGEGSRLTVL.

CDR3 amino acids: CASSPWAFSNTGELFF. DNA of the CDR3: TGTGCCAGCTCACCATGGGCCTTCTCGAACACCGGGGAGCTGTTTTTT. The chain carries TRBV18 and TRBJ2-2, with unresolved D. Germline V gene data show CDR1 as KGHSH and CDR2 as LQKENI. Trimming removed 2 bases at V and 0 bases at J, with 10 bases between. This CDR3 is 16 amino acids long.

This clone was counted only a few times. The rearrangement joins TRBV2 to TRBJ2-7; 11 bases map to TRBD1. The CDR3 is 18 amino acids. The germline gives CDR1 SNHLY, CDR2 FYNNEI. With V trimmed by 4 bases and J by 0 bases, 11 bases remained unmatched. The CDR3 nucleotides read TGTGCCAGCAGTGTTCCCCGGGACAGGGGGTCGAGCTCCTACGAGCAGTACGTC. This gives the protein CASSVPRDRGSSSYEQYV.

This clone was detected only once. The chain couples TRBV24-1 to TRBJ2-3, with D possibly matching TRBD2 (5 bases). The CDR3 loop spans 17 amino acids. Trimming took off 3 bases at V and 5 bases at J, with 20 bases between the two ends. Per germline, CDR1 KGHDR and CDR2 SFDVKD. The CDR3 DNA follows: TGTGCCACCAGTGATAGTCCGGGCCGAGGGTTGGGAGATACGCAGTATTTT. It yields the protein CATSDSPGRGLGDTQYF.

There are a few counts of this clone. V is TRBV19 and J is TRBJ2-2; 8 bases are shared with TRBD2. CDR1 LNHDA and CDR2 SQIVND come from the germline V gene (reference sequence). V dropped 7 bases and J dropped 1; count of bases not matched to a gene: 8. The CDR3 totals 16 residues. The CDR3 DNA reads TGTGCCAGTAAGGGGGGGCTAGCGGGGAACACCGGGGAGCTGTTTTTT. It translates to CASKGGLAGNTGELFF.

The chain has TRBV9 and TRBJ2-3; 14 bases align to TRBD2. The CDR3 has 17 residues. V shed 8 bases and J 1 base; nucleotides not matched to a gene: 9. The germline V gene encodes CDR1 SGDLS and CDR2 YYNGEE. The CDR3, as DNA: TGTGCCAGTAGTAGACTAGCGGGGGGGTTCGGCACAGATACGCAGTATTTT. Protein: CASSRLAGGFGTDTQYF.

V usage is TRBV25-1 and J usage is TRBJ1-3; D gene unclear. Trimming removed 4 bases at V and 8 bases at J, with 18 bases between. The CDR3 extends over 15 amino acids. From germline, CDR1 is MGHDK and CDR2 SYGVNS. CDR3 loop: CASSGDYSLWDTIYF. The CDR3 bases are TGTGCCAGCAGTGGAGACTATTCTTTATGGGACACCATATATTTT.

This clone was counted once. The chain is built from TRBV5-1 and TRBJ1-2; D might be TRBD1 (6 bases). V lost 3 bases and J lost 6, with 18 bases in between. Germline assignment: CDR1 SGHRS and CDR2 YFSETQ. The CDR3 loop spans 15 amino acids. CDR3 loop: CASSSFTGPWDGYTF. The CDR3 region has the DNA TGCGCCAGCAGCTCATTTACAGGGCCTTGGGATGGCTACACCTTC.

This clone was seen more than once but under ten times. This chain uses TRBV5-1 with TRBJ1-1; the match to TRBD1 covers 10 bases. The V and J ends lost 4 bases and 5 bases, in that order; junction bases with no gene match: 5. Germline V gene sequence: CDR1 SGHRS, CDR2 YFSETQ. The CDR3 is 14 amino acids. The CDR3: CASSGDRGHTEAFF. The CDR3 DNA reads as TGCGCCAGCAGCGGAGACAGGGGGCATACTGAAGCTTTCTTT.

This clone has only a few counts. This chain uses TRBV3-1 (or the pseudogene TRBV3-2) with TRBJ2-1; D uncertain. This CDR3 region has 16 residues. V lost 1 base and J lost 3, with 13 bases in between. Germline-derived CDR1 and CDR2 are LGHDT and YNNKEL (reference sequence). The CDR3 nucleotides are TGTGCCAGCAGCCAAGTCCCCATGGGCGTCTACAATGAGCAGTTCTTC. This encodes CASSQVPMGVYNEQFF.

V gene TRBV7-2 combines with J gene TRBJ2-7; D not resolved. This CDR3 spans 13 amino acids. Trimming left V 3 bases short and J 2 bases short, with 8 bases between. In germline, CDR1 is SGHTA, CDR2 FQGNSA. The CDR3 bases are TGTGCCAGCAGCTTGGGCAGCCCCTACGAGCAGTACGTC. This codes for CASSLGSPYEQYV.

There are a few counts of this clone. The chain is built from TRBV7-2 and TRBJ2-1; 7 bases are shared with TRBD1. J was trimmed by 13 bases and V by 4 bases; bases with no gene match: 10. Per the germline V gene, CDR1 is SGHTA and CDR2 is FQGNSA. This CDR3 has 13 amino acids. The CDR3 nucleotides are TGTGCCAGCAGCTCACAGGGGACCGCGGTCCAGTTCTTC. Residues: CASSSQGTAVQFF.

The chain recombines TRBV6-2 or TRBV6-3 with TRBJ2-1; 7 bases align to TRBD1. V dropped 4 bases and J dropped 3; count of bases not matched to a gene: 9. The germline V gene has CDR1 MNHEY and CDR2 SVGEGT. The CDR3 length is 16 residues. CDR3 nucleotide sequence: TGTGCCAGCAGTTCTTCCGGGACAGTCCTCTACAATGAGCAGTTCTTC. It yields the protein CASSSSGTVLYNEQFF.

The CDR3 spells CASSQARVAGELFF. Written as DNA, the CDR3 is TGTGCCAGCAGCCAAGCTCGCGTGGCCGGGGAGCTGTTTTTT. This rearrangement joins TRBV3-1 (or the pseudogene TRBV3-2) to TRBJ2-2; D is unclear. V gave up 1 base and J gave up 6 bases, with 9 bases separating them. The CDR3 is made up of 14 amino acids. Germline values: CDR1 LGHDT, CDR2 YNNKEL (reference sequence).

There are a few counts of this clone. V is TRBV9 and J is TRBJ1-1, with a possible D match to TRBD1 (6 bases). Germline lookup yields CDR1 SGDLS and CDR2 YYNGEE. The ends were cut back, 4 bases at V and 2 bases at J, with 12 bases in the middle. The CDR3 runs 14 residues. The CDR3 nucleotides are TGTGCCAGCAGCCTTATGACAGGAAACACTGAAGCTTTCTTT. Amino acids: CASSLMTGNTEAFF.

V and J are TRBV4-1 and TRBJ1-3; D is possibly TRBD1 (5 bases). The CDR3 covers 15 residues. Trimming removed 3 bases from V and 0 bases from J, with 9 bases in between. Germline V gives CDR1 MGHRA, CDR2 YSYEKL. CDR3 nucleotides: TGCGCCAGCAGCCAGGGACGGAACTCTGGAAACACCATATATTTT. The encoded protein is CASSQGRNSGNTIYF.

CDR3 DNA sequence: TGTGCCAGCAGTGAAAGGCGGGGGGAAGGCAATCAGCCCCAGCATTTT. Translation gives CASSERRGEGNQPQHF. The gene calls are TRBV2 and TRBJ1-5; D may be TRBD1 (5 bases). The CDR3 length is 16 residues. Trimming left V 2 bases short and J 2 bases short, with 13 bases between. CDR1 is SNHLY, CDR2 FYNNEI, per germline.

This clone was found once. The chain has TRBV7-8 and TRBJ2-5; weak D call: TRBD1 (5 bases). The germline V and J ends were trimmed by 1 base and 5 bases, with 17 bases remaining between them. CDR1 and CDR2 from the germline V gene are SGHVS and FQNEAQ. There are 16 residues in the CDR3. The CDR3 nucleotides read TGTGCCAGCAGCTTAGGATCATCAAGGGGTACGGAGACCCAGTACTTC. Translation: CASSLGSSRGTETQYF.

The genes are TRBV12-3 or TRBV12-4 and TRBJ1-2, with TRBD1 matching over 8 bases. The CDR3 runs to 13 residues. Losses at the gene ends were 6 bases for V and 4 bases for J; bases not matched to a gene: 4. The CDR3 region has the DNA TGTGCCAGCAGCTACGACAGGGGCTATGGCTACACCTTC. Translated, it gives CASSYDRGYGYTF.

The rearrangement joins TRBV14 to TRBJ1-2; the D gene is possibly TRBD1 (6 bases). This CDR3 has 17 residues. CDR1 is SGHDN and CDR2 is FVKESK in the germline V gene. V was trimmed by 4 bases and J by 4 bases, leaving 22 bases between them. CDR3 nucleotide sequence: TGTGCCAGCAGCCTTTCCAGGGCGGGGGCGAGGAGCTATGGCTACACCTTC. It codes for CASSLSRAGARSYGYTF.

This chain joins TRBV2 and TRBJ1-2, with D unresolved. The V gene lost 1 base and the J gene lost 4 bases, with 7 bases spanning the gap. The length of the CDR3 is 13 residues. Germline-derived CDR1 and CDR2 are SNHLY and FYNNEI. CDR3 sequence: CASSEGKFYGYTF. In DNA form, the CDR3 reads TGTGCCAGCAGTGAAGGCAAGTTCTATGGCTACACCTTC.

V is TRBV3-1 (or the pseudogene TRBV3-2) and J is TRBJ1-5; D not certain. V was shortened by 1 base and J by 3 bases, with 22 bases between the two germline ends. Germline CDR1 reads LGHDT; CDR2 reads YNNKEL (reference sequence). The CDR3 consists of 19 residues. CDR3 sequence reads: CASSQGNDGQNTYNQPQHF. CDR3 DNA sequence: TGTGCCAGCAGCCAAGGAAACGACGGGCAGAACACCTACAATCAGCCCCAGCATTTT.

The CDR3 DNA is TGTGCCAGCAGCTTGGAAGGAGTTAATGAAAAACTGTTTTTT. Protein sequence: CASSLEGVNEKLFF. The V and J genes are TRBV5-4 and TRBJ1-4; D gene unclear. Germline loops: CDR1 SGHNT, CDR2 YYREEE (reference sequence). The CDR3 contains 14 residues. The V and J ends lost 0 bases and 4 bases respectively, with 7 bases between them.